The present entry profiles one T cell receptor beta chain with its context. Its antigen is undetermined. Every donor was a Caucasian adult from Nashville, Tennessee. Execution of the assay was at deep level. Replicate PCRs for sorted subsets used about 200 ng DNA; this equaled tens of thousands of T cell genomes. Repertoires were generated with immunoSEQ multiplex PCR, while TCRdb's copy carries only in-frame clones and drops some. This table has about 1 million clones, about 75% appearing once. The data originate from a study of shared clonotypes between healthy human individuals. Study-wide results and limits: Richness estimates generally favored naive over memory subsets.

Input material: memory CD4+ T cells sorted from blood. Subset of the sample: CD45RA-negative fraction. This TCR derives from a man aged 18-30 years in good health.

CDR3 DNA: TGTGCCAGCCTCCGAGGGGGCCAAGAGACCCAGTACTTC. It translates to CASLRGGQETQYF. The rearrangement links TRBV28 to TRBJ2-5; D may be TRBD1 (6 bases). Per the germline V gene, CDR1 is MDHEN and CDR2 is SYDVKM. This CDR3 has 13 amino acids. With 8 bases removed from V and 1 base from J, the gap between germline ends came to 11 bases.